Shown below are 18 T cell receptor beta chains from a single sample sequenced in a study of molecular identifiers for immune sequencing clone quantification. TCRdb itself ran the PCR reads through MiXCR, one entry per CDR3 protein. Among about 640,000 distinct CDR3 sequences listed, roughly 21% were seen once. The specimen was naive CD8+ T cells from blood, with Jurkat cell RNA spiked in. Subset: FACS-sorted CD8+CD4-CCR7+CD45RA+ naive T cells. Every receptor here comes from a human donor in good health. Some libraries in this study had Jurkat cell RNA spiked in.

This clonotype was counted ten times or more. The chain has TRBV30 and TRBJ2-1, with D tentatively TRBD1 (5 bases). Germline loops: CDR1 GTSNPN, CDR2 SVGIG (reference sequence). Trimming pared 0 bases from V and 9 bases from J, leaving 12 bases between. The CDR3 covers 13 residues. This CDR3 is CAWSVAGPSEQFF. The DNA of the CDR3 is TGTGCCTGGAGTGTGGCAGGGCCGAGTGAGCAGTTCTTC.

This clonotype was recorded at least ten times. CDR3 bases: TGCGCCAGCAGCTTGGACTCCCCCACGCTGGCCAAAAACATTCAGTACTTC. Translating it yields CASSLDSPTLAKNIQYF. This rearrangement joins TRBV5-1 to TRBJ2-4; D remains unclear. V shed 0 bases and J shed 1 base, with 14 bases lying between them. Germline CDR1 is SGHRS and CDR2 is YFSETQ. There are 17 residues in the CDR3. Filled out from reference TRBV5-1 and TRBJ2-4, the complete variable domain reads KAGVTQTPRYLIKTRGQQVTLSCSPISGHRSVSWYQQTPGQGLQFLFEYFSETQRNKGNFPGRFSGRQFSNSRSEMNVSTLELGDSALYLCASSLDSPTLAKNIQYFGAGTRLSVL.

This clonotype was counted a few times. Lacking the conserved final phenylalanine or tryptophan, this CDR3 likely reflects a read error. J is TRBJ2-2 and V is TRBV12-3 or TRBV12-4; 9 nucleotides align to TRBD2. Trimming removed 7 bases from V and 2 bases from J; junction bases left unmatched: 5. CDR3 length: 15 residues. The CDR3 is CASTPSGTNTGELFS. Here the CDR3 DNA reads TGTGCCAGCACCCCTAGCGGGACCAACACCGGGGAGCTGTTTTCT.

The chain carries TRBV20-1 and TRBJ1-5; a weak D match, TRBD1 (6 bases). The CDR3 runs 13 residues. V lost 5 bases and J lost 0, with 8 bases in between. The germline V gene has CDR1 DFQATT and CDR2 SNEGSKA (reference sequence). In DNA, the CDR3 is TGCAGTGCTGAGGACAGTAGCAATCAGCCCCAGCATTTT. Translation: CSAEDSSNQPQHF.

This clonotype was observed at least ten times. The genes are TRBV6-1 and TRBJ1-5, with TRBD1 matching 7 bases. Germline CDR1 reads MNHNS; CDR2 reads SASEGT. V trimming: 4 bases; J trimming: 1 base; junction bases outside the gene matches: 7. The CDR3 spans 16 residues. The CDR3 sequence is CASSGGTGVSNQPQHF. Written as DNA, the CDR3 is TGTGCCAGCAGTGGGGGAACAGGGGTGAGCAATCAGCCCCAGCATTTT.

This clonotype has at least ten counts. This chain uses TRBV6-5 with TRBJ2-7; 10 bases agree with TRBD1. Germline V gives CDR1 MNHEY, CDR2 SVGAGI. The CDR3 has 13 residues. Trimming at V came to 7 bases and at J to 5 bases, leaving 5 bases not matched to a gene. The CDR3 DNA is TGTGCCAGCAAAAGACAGGGGGCAAACGAGCAGTACTTC. The encoded protein is CASKRQGANEQYF.

This clonotype was recorded many times. This CDR3 reads CAWSIFSYEQYF. CDR3 coding DNA: TGTGCCTGGAGTATTTTCTCCTACGAGCAGTACTTC. The chain employs TRBV30 and TRBJ2-7, with unresolved D. The CDR3 is made up of 12 amino acids. Germline CDR1 GTSNPN, CDR2 SVGIG (reference sequence). V dropped 2 bases and J dropped 0 bases, with 5 bases sitting between them.

This chain connects TRBV9 to TRBJ2-3; 9 nucleotides line up with TRBD2. This CDR3 has 16 residues. Germline CDR1 is SGDLS and CDR2 is YYNGEE. V lost 0 bases, J lost 3 bases, and 5 bases stayed unmatched. The DNA for the CDR3 is TGTGCCAGCAGCGTAGCTAGCGGGGTGTGGACAGATACGCAGTATTTT. Protein sequence: CASSVASGVWTDTQYF.

Notes on this clonotype: A read error may explain this, as a much larger clone is one base away. The chain carries TRBV6-2 or TRBV6-3 and TRBJ2-2; possible D gene TRBD2, 6 bases. There are 13 residues in the CDR3. Germline CDR1 and CDR2: MNHEY and SVGEGT. The CDR3 is CASSYGGAGGLFF. The CDR3 DNA reads as TGTGCCAGCAGTTACGGCGGGGCCGGGGGGCTGTTTTTT.

In its sample, this clonotype was seen many times. V usage is TRBV10-3 and J usage is TRBJ1-1; D unclear. The CDR3 is made up of 14 amino acids. The germline gives CDR1 ENHRY, CDR2 SYGVKD. V lost 3 bases, J lost 1 base, and 9 bases lay in between. The CDR3 is CAISDISGNTEAFF. CDR3 in DNA: TGTGCCATCAGTGATATCTCAGGGAACACTGAAGCTTTCTTT.

This clonotype was recorded at least ten times. The chain uses TRBV20-1 and TRBJ2-1, with 8 bases that match TRBD2. The CDR3 has 11 amino acids. Trimming cost V 2 bases and J 9 bases; bases outside gene matches: 0. The V gene's germline CDR1 is DFQATT and CDR2 SNEGSKA (reference sequence). The CDR3 DNA reads TGCAGTGCTAGACTAGCGGGTGAGCAGTTCTTC. This sequence encodes CSARLAGEQFF.

This clonotype was seen ten or more times. The CDR3 DNA reads as TGCAGCGTTGTTGGGGTAGCGAGACCCTACGAGCAGTACTTC. This gives the protein CSVVGVARPYEQYF. This chain connects TRBV29-1 to TRBJ2-7; a possible D gene is TRBD2 (5 bases). The germline gives CDR1 SQVTM, CDR2 ANQGSEA. The CDR3 contains 14 residues. Trimming took off 4 bases at V and 2 bases at J, with 15 bases between the two ends.

This clonotype has just a few counts. The genes are TRBV12-3 or TRBV12-4 and TRBJ2-5; D is unclear. The CDR3 contains 15 residues. Trimming shortened V by 1 base and J by 3 bases, and 12 bases separated the two germline ends. The CDR3: CASSLVWAQKETQYF. The CDR3 region has the DNA TGTGCCAGCAGTTTAGTTTGGGCCCAAAAAGAGACCCAGTACTTC.

This clonotype has at least ten counts. This rearrangement joins TRBV7-9 to TRBJ2-2; D is perhaps TRBD2 (6 bases). V was trimmed by 5 bases and J by 3 bases, leaving 16 bases between them. The CDR3 extends over 16 amino acids. From germline, CDR1 is SEHNR and CDR2 FQNEAQ (reference sequence). CDR3 residues: CASSPARGPDTGELFF. CDR3 bases: TGTGCCAGCAGCCCGGCGCGGGGCCCGGACACCGGGGAGCTGTTTTTT.

Concerning this clonotype: A much larger clonotype is one base distant, so this may be a read error. The chain employs TRBV12-3 or TRBV12-4 and TRBJ1-1; D ambiguous. The CDR3 runs 11 residues. Trimming pared 9 bases from V and 7 bases from J, leaving 12 bases between. CDR3 sequence (DNA): TGTGCCAGGTCGGAGGAGGTTGAAGCTTTCTTT. It translates to CARSEEVEAFF.

Regarding this clonotype: Likely a read error: the CDR3 ends without its conserved phenylalanine or tryptophan. The chain has TRBV12-3 or TRBV12-4 and TRBJ1-1; 7 bases are a match to TRBD1. J gave up 8 bases and V 7 bases, and 4 bases lay outside the gene matches. The CDR3 runs 11 residues. The CDR3, as DNA: TGTGCCAGCAAAGGGGGCGAAGAAGCTTTCTCT. This encodes CASKGGEEAFS.

The chain has TRBV20-1 and TRBJ1-1; D call uncertain. Germline assignment: CDR1 DFQATT and CDR2 SNEGSKA (reference sequence). V lost 0 bases and J lost 2, with 4 bases in between. The CDR3 is made up of 12 amino acids. The CDR3 sequence: CSARDYNTEAFF. For the CDR3, the DNA is TGCAGTGCTAGAGATTATAACACTGAAGCTTTCTTT.

This clonotype was recorded many times. The chain couples TRBV25-1 to TRBJ1-1; a weak D match, TRBD1 (6 bases). The germline gives CDR1 MGHDK, CDR2 SYGVNS. Trimming took off 6 bases at V and 3 bases at J, with 11 bases between the two ends. This CDR3 contains 13 residues. CDR3 nucleotide sequence: TGTGCCAGCAGCGAGGACAGTGACACTGAAGCTTTCTTT. Encoded protein: CASSEDSDTEAFF.